The sequence of this T cell receptor (beta chain) was determined in a study of CD8 T cells in Susac syndrome. CD8+ and CD4+ T cells taken from blood had their TCR beta sequenced. From germline, CDR1 is MGHRA and CDR2 YSYEKL. CDR3 length: 13 residues. J lost 5 bases, V lost 1 base, and 2 bases had no gene match. Random hexamers were used to reverse transcribe the RNA input (0.5 to 1 ug). TCRdb processed the immunoSEQ multiplex PCR reads anew with MiXCR; each CDR3 protein has one entry. The table lists some 260,000 distinct CDR3 sequences, more than 75% of them singletons. This chain uses TRBV4-1 with TRBJ2-7; 7 bases align to TRBD2. The receptor comes from a human donor with multiple sclerosis. The sample comprised CD8+ T cells from PBMCs. The CDR3 DNA reads TGCGCCAGCAGCCAAGCCCTAGCGGACGAGCAGTACTTC. This encodes CASSQALADEQYF.